The rows below give T cell receptor beta chains drawn from one sample of a study of cytotoxic CD8 clonotypes in ibrutinib-treated CLL. The protocol was immunoSEQ multiplex PCR, while the TCRdb copy is restricted to in-frame clones and leaves out a portion. The data hold about 92,000 clones, with roughly 80% observed a single time. Material: PBMCs, obtained after 24 months of ibrutinib treatment. The receptors derive from a human donor with chronic lymphocytic leukemia. CDR3s include the opening cysteine and the closing phenylalanine or tryptophan. The D gene is left open where the match is weak. Rows may omit the clone size; those that give it use once, few, many or a size class.

clone size | D gene | J gene | V gene | CDR3 protein | CDR3 DNA
many | NA | TRBJ1-5 | TRBV27 | CASSLLWNQPQHF | TGTGCCAGCAGTTTATTGTGGAATCAGCCCCAGCATTTT
NA | NA | TRBJ1-5 | TRBV28 | CASSFSGRGQPQHF | TGTGCCAGCAGTTTCTCGGGGCGCGGACAGCCCCAGCATTTT
NA | NA | TRBJ1-3 | TRBV19 | CASTNPGETGNTIYF | TGTGCCAGTACCAATCCTGGCGAAACTGGAAACACCATATATTTT
NA | TRBD2 | TRBJ2-1 | TRBV25-1 | CASSGSGATSYNEQFF | TGTGCCAGCAGTGGTAGCGGGGCTACTTCCTACAATGAGCAGTTCTTC
NA | NA | TRBJ2-7 | TRBV15 | CATSRRDGSYEQYF | TGTGCCACCAGCAGACGGGACGGCTCCTACGAGCAGTACTTC
NA | NA | TRBJ2-5 | TRBV5-8 | CASSAQGKGQETQYF | TGTGCCAGCAGCGCCCAGGGTAAAGGCCAAGAGACCCAGTACTTC
NA | NA | TRBJ1-1 | TRBV5-1 | CASSLGQRNTEAFF | TGCGCCAGCAGCTTGGGACAGCGGAACACTGAAGCTTTCTTT
NA | NA | TRBJ2-3 | TRBV6-6 | CASSYILDTQYF | TGTGCCAGCAGTTACATTTTGGATACGCAGTATTTT
few | NA | TRBJ1-1 | TRBV5-5 | CASSSRPSVAFF | TGTGCCAGCAGTTCCAGGCCAAGCGTAGCTTTCTTT
NA | NA | TRBJ2-5 | TRBV28 | CASSLKGAVQETQYF | TGTGCCAGCAGTTTAAAGGGAGCCGTACAAGAGACCCAGTACTTC
NA | NA | TRBJ1-4 | TRBV27 | CASSLSRTNEKLFF | TGTGCCAGCAGTCTCTCAAGGACTAATGAAAAACTGTTTTTT
NA | NA | TRBJ1-1 | TRBV5-1 | CASSSEGGNTEAFF | TGCGCCAGCAGCTCCGAAGGGGGAAACACTGAAGCTTTCTTT
NA | NA | TRBJ1-2 | TRBV11-2 | CASSFTRTGYGYTF | TGTGCCAGCAGCTTCACGAGGACGGGCTATGGCTACACCTTC
NA | NA | TRBJ1-5 | TRBV9 | CASSFFFF | TGTGCCAGCAGCTTCTTTTTTTTT
NA | NA | TRBJ2-5 | TRBV7-8 | CASSPGGRQETQYF | TGTGCCAGCAGCCCGGGGGGCCGCCAAGAGACCCAGTACTTC
NA | NA | TRBJ1-6 | TRBV5-6 | CASSLEGLDNSPLHF | TGTGCCAGCAGCTTGGAGGGGTTGGATAATTCACCCCTCCACTTT
NA | NA | TRBJ1-1 | TRBV25-1 | CASSEMTGNTEAFF | TGTGCCAGCAGTGAGATGACAGGGAACACTGAAGCTTTCTTT
NA | NA | TRBJ1-1 | TRBV7-9 | CASSLNRDTEAFF | TGTGCCAGCAGCTTAAACCGGGACACTGAAGCTTTCTTT
NA | NA | TRBJ1-5 | TRBV6-6 | CASTASLDQPQHF | TGTGCCAGTACCGCCTCCTTGGATCAGCCCCAGCATTTT
NA | TRBD1 | TRBJ1-2 | TRBV6-6 | CASRPGQDPPSYTF | TGTGCCAGCAGGCCGGGACAGGACCCTCCTAGCTACACCTTC
NA | NA | TRBJ1-2 | TRBV28 | CAGGTFRTSYGYTF | TGTGCCGGCGGGACATTTAGAACTTCCTATGGCTACACCTTC
NA | TRBD1 | TRBJ1-5 | TRBV19 | CASSIFRTGGGQPQHF | TGTGCCAGTAGTATATTTCGGACAGGGGGCGGCCAGCCCCAGCATTTT
NA | NA | TRBJ2-5 | TRBV10-1 | CASSKSGQETQYF | TGCGCCAGCAGTAAAAGCGGCCAAGAGACCCAGTACTTC
NA | TRBD1 | TRBJ1-5 | TRBV5-1 | CASSPGTGYNQPQHF | TGCGCCAGCAGCCCCGGGACAGGGTACAATCAGCCCCAGCATTTT
NA | TRBD2 | TRBJ2-1 | TRBV9 | CASSVSGREWDEQFF | TGTGCCAGCAGCGTTAGCGGGAGGGAGTGGGATGAGCAGTTCTTC
NA | NA | TRBJ1-2 | TRBV11-2 | CASSPRDKITLRGYTF | TGTGCCAGCAGCCCCCGGGACAAAATCACCCTACGTGGCTACACCTTC